This note documents a single TCR beta chain sequence. Clinical histories supplied by participants themselves formed the basis of cohort assignment. Produced via immunoSEQ multiplex PCR; TCRdb's table is partial and in-frame only. Among hundreds of thousands of clones listed, 85% to 90% were seen once. V was pared by 5 bases and J by 5 bases, with 12 bases between. The germline CDR1 and CDR2 sequences are SEHNR and FQNEAQ (reference sequence). CDR3 size: 13 residues. This entry is derived from a study of blood T cell repertoires in COVID-19. Study background: Some COVID-19 samples were acute and others convalescent; all came from the United States, Italy and Spain.

V usage is TRBV7-9 and J usage is TRBJ2-5; D gene uncertain. Sequences were obtained from PBMCs or T cells enriched from blood (not recorded which). The TCR comes from a middle-aged man who had been exposed to COVID-19. CDR3 bases: TGTGCCAGCAGCGGAGCCCGTGGCGAGACCCAGTACTTC. Residues: CASSGARGETQYF.